The rows below give T cell receptor beta chains drawn from one sample of a study of T cells in Graves' hyperthyroidism and ophthalmopathy. TCRdb reprocessed the multiplex PCR reads with MiXCR, giving one entry per CDR3 protein. The data hold approximately 420,000 distinct CDR3 sequences, with roughly an eighth observed a single time. Sequenced sample: blood. The receptors derive from a woman between 18 and 30 years old with Graves' hyperthyroidism. The CDR3 runs from the conserved cysteine through the conserved F or W. The D gene is left open where the match is weak. Clone size is stated in some rows and not others, as once, few, many or a class when expanded.

D gene	clone size	V gene	J gene	CDR3 DNA	CDR3 protein
NA	many	TRBV28	TRBJ1-1	TGTGCCAGCAGGACCGGGACGGTGAACACTGAAGCTTTCTTT	CASRTGTVNTEAFF
NA	many	TRBV12-3/TRBV12-4	TRBJ1-6	TGTGCCAGCAGCCTTACAGGGAGGGCTTCACCCCTCCACTTT	CASSLTGRASPLHF
NA	many	TRBV7-2	TRBJ2-1	TGTGCCAGCAGCTCCGAAGGGCTATCAAACAATGAGCAGTTCTTC	CASSSEGLSNNEQFF
TRBD1	many	TRBV5-1	TRBJ1-2	TGCGCCAGCAGTCGGGACAGACCTAACTATGGCTACACCTTC	CASSRDRPNYGYTF
NA	many	TRBV7-2	TRBJ2-7	TGTGCCAGCAGCTTACAGAACTCCTACGAGCAGTACTTC	CASSLQNSYEQYF
TRBD1	few	TRBV20-1	TRBJ2-2	TGCAGTGCTCGATTCTCCGGGACAGGGATCACCGGGGAGCTGTTTTTT	CSARFSGTGITGELFF
NA	NA	TRBV5-1	TRBJ2-2	TGCGCCAGCAGCTTGGGGGAAGGCGGGGAGCTGTTTTTT	CASSLGEGGELFF
NA	few	TRBV15	TRBJ1-6	TGTGCCACCAGCAGGGTCCTCTATAATTCACCCCTCCACTTT	CATSRVLYNSPLHF
NA	many	TRBV20-1	TRBJ1-6	TGCAGTGCTAGGGGGGAGGGACGTTATAATTCACCCCTCCACTTT	CSARGEGRYNSPLHF
NA	many	TRBV24-1	TRBJ2-1	TGTGCCACCAGTGATACAGGACGGCTAAACAATGAGCAGTTCTTC	CATSDTGRLNNEQFF
TRBD1	few	TRBV5-1	TRBJ2-2	TGCGCCAGCAGCTCCCGGGACAGGCCGGAGAGGATGTTTTTT	CASSSRDRPERMFF
NA	many	TRBV27	TRBJ2-1	TGTGCCAGCAGTGCTTTTTGGCCTTTGAACGCCTACAATGAGCAGTTCTTC	CASSAFWPLNAYNEQFF
NA	many	TRBV3-1	TRBJ1-1	TGTGCCAGCAGCCACGAGTCCCCTGAAGCTTTCTTT	CASSHESPEAFF
NA	NA	TRBV9	TRBJ1-6	TGTGCCAGCAGCTCCCCCCTATGGAATTCACCCCTCCACTTT	CASSSPLWNSPLHF
NA	NA	TRBV28	TRBJ2-1	TGTGCCAGCAGTCCCTTATCGGGAGTAAATGAGCAGTTCTTC	CASSPLSGVNEQFF
TRBD2	NA	TRBV20-1	TRBJ2-1	TGCAGTGCTAACCGACTAGCGGGAATATTCAATGAGCAGTTCTTC	CSANRLAGIFNEQFF
NA	many	TRBV5-1	TRBJ1-6	TGCGCCAGCAGCTTGGACGGAACAGTAGCACCCCTCCACTTT	CASSLDGTVAPLHF
NA	many	TRBV4-1	TRBJ2-1	TGCGCCAGCAGCCAGCGGTTTAGAGGTGAGCAGTTCTTC	CASSQRFRGEQFF
NA	many	TRBV11-2	TRBJ2-7	TGTGCCAGCAGCTTAGCCCACGAGCAGTACTTC	CASSLAHEQYF
TRBD2	NA	TRBV10-3	TRBJ2-2	TGTGCCATCAGTCCGATTTTAGCGGGGGCCGACACCGGGGAGCTGTTTTTT	CAISPILAGADTGELFF
NA	many	TRBV12-3/TRBV12-4	TRBJ1-5	TGTGCCAGCAGTTTCCAGGGAGGCAATCAGCCCCAGCATTTT	CASSFQGGNQPQHF
TRBD2	many	TRBV14	TRBJ2-1	TGTGCCAGCAGCCAAGAAATAGCGGGAGAGCAGTTCTTC	CASSQEIAGEQFF
NA	many	TRBV2	TRBJ1-3	TGTGCCAGCAGTTCGACGCAGGGGAGGGGAAACACCATATATTTT	CASSSTQGRGNTIYF
TRBD1	NA	TRBV29-1	TRBJ1-4	TGCAGCGCCCAGACAGGGGGAAATGAAAAACTGTTTTTT	CSAQTGGNEKLFF
NA	many	TRBV3-2	TRBJ2-5	TGTGCCAGCAGCCAAGAAGGGAGCCGATCAGCGGAGCTGCAAGAGACCCAGTACTTC	CASSQEGSRSAELQETQYF
NA	many	TRBV18	TRBJ1-5	TGTGCCAGCTCCGGAGGCCACAATCAGCCCCAGCATTTT	CASSGGHNQPQHF
TRBD1	few	TRBV5-6	TRBJ1-3	TGTGCCAGCAGCAGACAGGGATTTGAAAACACCATATATTTT	CASSRQGFENTIYF
NA	NA	TRBV7-8	TRBJ1-2	TGTGCCAGCAGCCGGGATTTCAGGGCTGAGTATGGCTACACCTTC	CASSRDFRAEYGYTF
NA	few	TRBV28	TRBJ2-1	TGTGCCAGCAGTTCGGAGATGGATGAGCAGTTCTTC	CASSSEMDEQFF
NA	NA	TRBV20-1	TRBJ2-5	TGCAGTGCTAGTGCCGGGACATCCTTCCAAGAGACCCAGTACTTC	CSASAGTSFQETQYF
NA	few	TRBV9	TRBJ2-3	TGTGCCAGCAGCGCCCAGGGGTGGGCCACAGATACGCAGTATTTT	CASSAQGWATDTQYF
TRBD2	few	TRBV15	TRBJ2-1	TGTGCCACCAGCAGAGAACTCGGGACTAGCGGTTACAATGAGCAGTTCTTC	CATSRELGTSGYNEQFF
TRBD1	few	TRBV20-1	TRBJ1-6	TGCAGTGCTAGAGAGACAGGGGCTAATTCACCCCTCCACTTT	CSARETGANSPLHF
TRBD2	many	TRBV13	TRBJ2-7	TGTGCCAGCAGCCCCCGATTAGCGGGAGGGCCGGGGGAGCAGTACTTC	CASSPRLAGGPGEQYF
TRBD1	many	TRBV28	TRBJ1-5	TGTGCCAGCAGTGAGTCAGGGGGAAGTCAGCCCCAGCATTTT	CASSESGGSQPQHF
NA	few	TRBV6-1	TRBJ1-5	TGTGCCAGCAGTCCTAGGGGGATCGGCAATCAGCCCCAGCATTTT	CASSPRGIGNQPQHF
NA	few	TRBV9	TRBJ2-1	TGTGCCAGCAGCTCATCGACGTACAATGAGCAGTTCTTC	CASSSSTYNEQFF
NA	many	TRBV30	TRBJ1-3	TGTGCCTGGAGTGTACGTCGGACAGTCATCTCTGGAAACACCATATATTTT	CAWSVRRTVISGNTIYF
NA	many	TRBV2	TRBJ1-4	TGTGCCAGCAGGAACCGACAGGCCCCGGGCATAGGACTGTTTTTT	CASRNRQAPGIGLFF
NA	many	TRBV5-4	TRBJ1-1	TGTGCCAGCAGTTCCGACCCGGACACTGAAGCTTTCTTT	CASSSDPDTEAFF
NA	NA	TRBV3-1	TRBJ2-2	TGTGCCAGCAGCGATTTTCAGAACACCGGGGAGCTGTTTTTT	CASSDFQNTGELFF
TRBD1	NA	TRBV15	TRBJ1-2	TGTGCCACCAGCAGAGGGGACAGGTCATATGGCTACACCTTC	CATSRGDRSYGYTF
NA	many	TRBV28	TRBJ1-5	TGTGCCGTCTCAGGGGTCTTAGGAACTCAGCCCCAGCATTTT	CAVSGVLGTQPQHF
NA	many	TRBV20-1	TRBJ2-7	TGCAGTGCTAGAACGGCCCGCGAGCAGTACTTC	CSARTAREQYF
NA	NA	TRBV12-3/TRBV12-4	TRBJ1-3	TGTGCCAGCAGTAGTTTCAGAAACTCTGGAAACACCATATATTTT	CASSSFRNSGNTIYF
NA	few	TRBV4-1	TRBJ1-1	TGCGCCAGCAGCCAACCTCTCCTCGGCACTTCCATAAACACTGAAGCTTTCTTT	CASSQPLLGTSINTEAFF
NA	many	TRBV4-1	TRBJ2-7	TGCGCCAGCAGCCAAGATTTCGGGAGACCCGACGAGCAGTACTTC	CASSQDFGRPDEQYF
TRBD1	few	TRBV20-1	TRBJ2-3	TGCAGTGTAACGCCGGGACAGGGTAGTCCAGATACGCAGTATTTT	CSVTPGQGSPDTQYF
NA	many	TRBV28	TRBJ1-1	TGTGCCAGCAGTCGGGAGATGAACACTGAAGCTTTCTTT	CASSREMNTEAFF
NA	many	TRBV30	TRBJ1-1	TGTGCCTGGAGTCGAGGGCAGATGAACACTGAAGCTTTCTTT	CAWSRGQMNTEAFF
NA	many	TRBV19	TRBJ1-5	TGTGCCAGTAGTATTGACAGAACTTATCAGCCCCAGCATTTT	CASSIDRTYQPQHF
TRBD2	NA	TRBV5-1	TRBJ2-3	TGCGCCAGCAGCTTGATGGGACCGGGACTAGCGGGAGATTTGTCGTCCGCAGATACGCAGTATTTT	CASSLMGPGLAGDLSSADTQYF
TRBD1	many	TRBV7-2	TRBJ1-5	TGTGCCAGCAGCCCGGACAGGGCGCCTCAGCCCCAGCATTTT	CASSPDRAPQPQHF
NA	many	TRBV11-2	TRBJ2-1	TGTGCCAGCAGCTTCGACAGGAACAATGAGCAGTTCTTC	CASSFDRNNEQFF
TRBD1	few	TRBV28	TRBJ1-3	TGTGCCAGCCGAAAACAGGGGGCCCTCTCTGGAAACACCATATATTTT	CASRKQGALSGNTIYF
NA	many	TRBV19	TRBJ2-1	TGTGCCAGTAGCCATACCGGGAGTGGGAATGAGCAGTTCTTC	CASSHTGSGNEQFF
NA	few	TRBV20-1	TRBJ2-3	TGCAGTGCTAGAAAGAACCCCACCTTCACAGATACGCAGTATTTT	CSARKNPTFTDTQYF